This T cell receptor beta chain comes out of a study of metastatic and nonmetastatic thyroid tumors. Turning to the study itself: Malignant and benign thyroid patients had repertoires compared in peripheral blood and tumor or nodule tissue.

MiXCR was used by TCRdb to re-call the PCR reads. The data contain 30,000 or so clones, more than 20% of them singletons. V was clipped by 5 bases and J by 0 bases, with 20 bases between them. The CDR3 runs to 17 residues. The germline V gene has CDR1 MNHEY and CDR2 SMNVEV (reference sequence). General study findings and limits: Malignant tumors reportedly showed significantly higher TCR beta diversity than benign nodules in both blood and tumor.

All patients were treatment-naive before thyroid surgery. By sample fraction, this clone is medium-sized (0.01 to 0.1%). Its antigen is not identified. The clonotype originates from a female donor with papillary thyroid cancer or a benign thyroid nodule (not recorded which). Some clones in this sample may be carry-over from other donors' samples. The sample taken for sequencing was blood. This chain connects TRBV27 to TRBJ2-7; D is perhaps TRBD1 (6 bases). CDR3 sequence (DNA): TGTGCCAGCAGTCTCAAGCTACCGGGACACTACTCCTACGAGCAGTACTTC. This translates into CASSLKLPGHYSYEQYF.